This T cell receptor beta chain was sequenced in a study of blood T cell repertoires in COVID-19. Study context: From the United States, Italy and Spain came samples of acute and convalescent COVID-19. PBMCs, B-cell-depleted T cells, or T cells were the source of the cDNA or gDNA that made up the material.

Original methodology: Amplification with reference gene primers provided the estimates of nucleated cell counts. TCRdb's copy holds only in-frame clones and misses some; the assay was immunoSEQ multiplex PCR. The V and J calls and clone size are taken from that table; D and trimming were inferred from the DNA. The repertoire holds a few hundred thousand clones, with more than 70% as singletons. V shed 10 bases, J shed 5 bases, and the junction held 6 bases outside the gene matches. The CDR3 has 13 amino acids. The germline CDR1 and CDR2 sequences are WSHSY and SAAADI. What was sequenced was peripheral blood. This TCR was sampled from a woman aged 55 to 70 with COVID-19, enrolled during active disease. J is TRBJ1-1 and V is TRBV10-2; 11 positions match TRBD1. The CDR3 reads CATGGTGGTEAFF. In nucleotides, the CDR3 is TGCGCCACTGGGGGGACAGGGGGAACTGAAGCTTTCTTT.